These 18 T cell receptor beta chains share one sample of origin, sequenced in a study of OX40 agonist ivuxolimab in advanced cancers. Some clones are missing from TCRdb's copy, which holds only in-frame ones; the method was immunoSEQ multiplex PCR. The sample contains 10,000 to 15,000 clones, 65% to 80% of which appear only once. Sequenced here: CD4+ or CD8+ T cells sorted from blood, sampled in a trial of the OX40 agonist ivuxolimab. The receptors were gathered from an adult with an advanced solid tumor such as melanoma, head and neck, liver or kidney cancer.

This clone was observed a few times. The J gene is TRBJ1-1, the V gene TRBV10-3; 7 nucleotides align to TRBD1. Germline loops: CDR1 ENHRY, CDR2 SYGVKD. Trimming at V came to 0 bases and at J to 5 bases, leaving 9 bases not matched to a gene. This CDR3 contains 16 residues. DNA of the CDR3: TGTGCCATCAGTGAGTCTAAGTGGACAGGCAGAACTGAAGCTTTCTTT. Protein: CAISESKWTGRTEAFF.

The gene calls are TRBV10-1 and TRBJ1-1; no reliable D call. The length of the CDR3 is 12 residues. CDR1 and CDR2 from the germline V gene are WNHNN and SYGVQD (reference sequence). V was clipped by 2 bases and J by 6 bases, with 7 bases between them. DNA for the CDR3: TGCGCCAGCAGTGAGGAAGGAGCTGAAGCTTTCTTT. Its protein is CASSEEGAEAFF.

This clone was found once. A junction end diverges from the germline sequence, so it may reflect a read error. The CDR3 reads CTSSLGYEQYF. CDR3 sequence (DNA): TGTACCAGCAGCTTGGGATACGAGCAGTACTTC. J is TRBJ2-7 and V is TRBV5-4; D is undetermined. The CDR3 spans 11 residues. The germline V gene encodes CDR1 SGHNT and CDR2 YYREEE (reference sequence).

The rearrangement links TRBV30 to TRBJ1-3; 9 bases fit TRBD1. The CDR3 runs to 13 residues. The V gene end was trimmed by 5 bases and the J gene end by 1 base; junction bases not matched to a gene: 0. From germline, CDR1 is GTSNPN and CDR2 SVGIG (reference sequence). The CDR3 DNA follows: TGTGCCTGGGGACAGGGGTCTGGAAACACCATATATTTT. Translation: CAWGQGSGNTIYF.

The CDR3, as DNA: TGTGCCAGCAGCCTAGGACTAACGAACACCGGGGAGCTGTTTTTT. Translated: CASSLGLTNTGELFF. The rearrangement uses TRBV7-9 and TRBJ2-2; TRBD2 might be the D (6 bases). CDR3 length: 15 amino acids. Germline V gene sequence: CDR1 SEHNR, CDR2 FQNEAQ (reference sequence). Trimming stripped 5 bases from V and 0 bases from J, with 10 bases between.

CDR3 nucleotide sequence: TGTGCCAGCAGTGAATTGGGGTCATCCGCAGGGTTCAATACGCAGTATTTT. This translates into CASSELGSSAGFNTQYF. The V gene is TRBV6-1, the J gene TRBJ2-3; a weak D match, TRBD1 (5 bases). The CDR3 loop spans 17 amino acids. CDR1 and CDR2 from the germline V gene are MNHNS and SASEGT. V shed 2 bases and J shed 7 bases, with 22 bases lying between them.

In its sample, this clone was seen once. The rearrangement uses TRBV9 and TRBJ1-2, with unresolved D. The V gene's germline CDR1 is SGDLS and CDR2 YYNGEE. Trimming removed 5 bases from V and 6 bases from J, with 5 bases in between. The CDR3 is 10 amino acids. CDR3 protein: CASRGNGYTF. CDR3 nucleotide sequence: TGTGCCAGCAGGGGGAATGGCTACACCTTC.

This clone rates as hyperexpanded. Here the CDR3 reads CAWTPVGEGLYNEQFF. The DNA of the CDR3 is TGTGCCTGGACCCCAGTGGGGGAGGGCCTTTACAATGAGCAGTTCTTC. The gene calls are TRBV30 and TRBJ2-1; TRBD2 agrees at 7 bases. V shed 4 bases and J 4 bases; nucleotides not matched to a gene: 13. Germline V lookup: CDR1 GTSNPN, CDR2 SVGIG (reference sequence). This CDR3 region has 16 residues.

The chain carries TRBV29-1 and TRBJ1-1, with D maybe TRBD1 (5 bases). The CDR3 loop spans 14 amino acids. The germline V and J ends were trimmed by 1 base and 1 base, with 10 bases remaining between them. Germline V gives CDR1 SQVTM, CDR2 ANQGSEA. The CDR3 DNA reads TGCAGCGTTGAAGCGGACACCCCGAACACTGAAGCTTTCTTT. Its protein product is CSVEADTPNTEAFF. Supplemented by reference TRBV29-1 and TRBJ1-1, the full variable domain reads SAVISQKPSRDICQRGTSLTIQCQVDSQVTMMFWYRQQPGQSLTLIATANQGSEATYESGFVIDKFPISRPNLTFSTLTVSNMSPEDSSIYLCSVEADTPNTEAFFGQGTRLTVV.

The chain carries TRBV5-4 and TRBJ2-7; D unresolved. Germline V gives CDR1 SGHNT, CDR2 YYREEE (reference sequence). Trimming removed 1 base at V and 0 bases at J, with 5 bases between. This CDR3 region has 13 residues. CDR3 DNA: TGTGCCAGCAGCTTGAGGACCTCCTACGAGCAGTACTTC. Translating gives CASSLRTSYEQYF.

The chain carries TRBV4-2 and TRBJ1-2, with D possibly TRBD1 on 6 matching bases. The V end lost 5 bases, the J end lost 3 bases, and 19 bases lay between the germline ends. Germline-derived CDR1 and CDR2 are LGHNA and YNFKEQ. The CDR3 contains 16 residues. The CDR3 coding sequence is TGTGCCAGCAGCTTAGATCGGTCGGGGGCTTACTATGGCTACACCTTC. It specifies CASSLDRSGAYYGYTF.

For this clone: Other DNA sequences of this sample code for an identical CDR3. The chain has TRBV7-6 and TRBJ2-1, with TRBD1 as a possible D gene (5 bases). The CDR3 loop spans 14 amino acids. V was cut by 2 bases and J by 6 bases, with 11 bases left in between. The germline CDR1 and CDR2 sequences are SGHVS and FNYEAQ. CDR3 nucleotide sequence: TGTGCCAGCAGCTTAACAGGAATCGTCAATGAGCAGTTCTTC. This encodes CASSLTGIVNEQFF.

The table lists this clone with a count of one. The gene calls are TRBV27 and TRBJ2-7, with 11 bases aligning to TRBD2. Unmatched junction bases numbered 4, after V lost 6 bases and J lost 3 bases. The germline V gene encodes CDR1 MNHEY and CDR2 SMNVEV (reference sequence). The CDR3 length is 14 residues. The CDR3 region is CASSLSGRGYEQYF. The CDR3 DNA reads as TGTGCCAGCAGCCTTAGCGGGAGGGGCTACGAGCAGTACTTC.

This clone has a handful of counts. The chain carries TRBV9 and TRBJ2-1; D possibly uses TRBD1 or TRBD2 (5 bases each). Germline V gene sequence: CDR1 SGDLS, CDR2 YYNGEE. Trimming removed 3 bases from V and 2 bases from J, with 12 bases in between. The CDR3 consists of 15 residues. The CDR3 DNA reads TGTGCCAGCAGCGACCCTAGGGGAGCCTACAATGAGCAGTTCTTC. Amino acids: CASSDPRGAYNEQFF.

The CDR3 is CASSPRLAGTYNEQFF. Written as DNA, the CDR3 is TGTGCCAGCAGCCCCCGCCTAGCGGGGACCTACAATGAGCAGTTCTTC. This sequence joins TRBV11-3 and TRBJ2-1; 9 positions match TRBD2. With 5 bases clipped from V and 2 bases from J, the junction kept 7 bases outside the gene matches. Germline V gene lookup returns CDR1 SGHNT and CDR2 YENEEA. CDR3 length equals 16 residues.

The rearrangement uses TRBV19 and TRBJ1-1; D unclear. V dropped 2 bases and J dropped 4 bases, with 11 bases sitting between them. CDR1 and CDR2 from the germline V gene are LNHDA and SQIVND (reference sequence). The CDR3 extends over 14 amino acids. CDR3 nucleotide sequence: TGTGCCAGTAGTATAAAAGGGAGGAGCACTGAAGCTTTCTTT. This encodes CASSIKGRSTEAFF.

The V call is TRBV6-4, the J call TRBJ1-1; TRBD1 agrees at 8 bases. V shed 8 bases and J 1 base; nucleotides not matched to a gene: 3. In germline, CDR1 is MRHNA, CDR2 SNTAGT. The length of the CDR3 is 13 residues. The CDR3, as DNA: TGTGCCAGCCCGGACAGGGCGAACACTGAAGCTTTCTTT. This sequence encodes CASPDRANTEAFF.

The chain has TRBV29-1 and TRBJ2-7, with D possibly being TRBD2 (5 bases). Trimming left V 6 bases short and J 5 bases short, with 14 bases between. This CDR3 contains 12 residues. The germline V gene encodes CDR1 SQVTM and CDR2 ANQGSEA. The CDR3, as DNA: TGCAGCGTGAGGAGGTCTGGTAACGAGCAGTACTTC. Translation: CSVRRSGNEQYF.